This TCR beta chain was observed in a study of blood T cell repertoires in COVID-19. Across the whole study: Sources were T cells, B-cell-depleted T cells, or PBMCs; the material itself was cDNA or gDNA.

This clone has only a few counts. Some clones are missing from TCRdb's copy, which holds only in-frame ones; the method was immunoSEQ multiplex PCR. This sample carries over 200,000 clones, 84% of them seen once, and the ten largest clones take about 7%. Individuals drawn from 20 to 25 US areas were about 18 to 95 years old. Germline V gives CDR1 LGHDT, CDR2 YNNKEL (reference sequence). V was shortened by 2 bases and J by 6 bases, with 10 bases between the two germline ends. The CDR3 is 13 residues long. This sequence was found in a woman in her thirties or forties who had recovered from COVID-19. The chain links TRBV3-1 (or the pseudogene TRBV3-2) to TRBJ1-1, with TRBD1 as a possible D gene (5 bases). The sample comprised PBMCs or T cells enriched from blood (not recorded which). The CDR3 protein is CASSQSGRAEAFF. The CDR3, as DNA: TGTGCCAGCAGCCAAAGTGGCAGGGCTGAAGCTTTCTTT.